The clone carrying this T cell receptor beta chain has a count of ten or more. It was genomic DNA that served as the template for profiling TCR beta VDJ and CDR3. One entry per CDR3 protein, called by TCRdb with MiXCR from the reads. The table shows some 170,000 distinct CDR3 sequences, with about 48% occurring only once. This entry is derived from a study of CD8+CD57+ T cells in acquired aplastic anemia. Trimming removed 6 bases at V and 2 bases at J, with 7 bases between. The germline CDR1 and CDR2 sequences are ENHRY and SYGVKD. This CDR3 has 12 residues. Sequenced input: sorted CD4+, CD8+, or CD8+CD57+ T cells (not recorded which) from PBMCs. This TCR was sampled from a human donor in good health. J is TRBJ1-1 and V is TRBV10-3; weak D call: TRBD1 (6 bases). CDR3 loop: CAIRQGNTEAFF. CDR3 sequence (DNA): TGTGCCATCAGACAGGGTAACACTGAAGCTTTCTTT.